This T cell receptor beta chain was obtained from a study of shared clonotypes between healthy human individuals (dated by TCRdb to about 2020). The study in broad terms: A few men and a couple of women, aged 18 to 49 years, made up the cohort. For each donor, CD4 naive and CD4 memory were each given three plates, CD8 naive was given two plates, and CD8 memory was given one plate. To increase sequencing depth and limit assay-specific biases, different laboratories used diverse techniques to prepare libraries and sequence TCR repertoires. Between about 0.8 and 9.5 billion PBMCs per donor were obtained by leukapheresis. To estimate repertoire size and how much clonotypes are shared between individuals, the study performed deep sequencing of blood TCR repertoires from a few healthy adults.

About this clone: Its antigen specificity is not known. No base qualities exist here, and no much larger clone lies one base off it.

Using the deep immunoSEQ assay, multiplex PCR amplified TCR CDR3 regions from genomic DNA. Extracted genomic DNA from each cell subset was spread evenly across all wells of several immunoSEQ 96-well plates, with each plate serving as a replicate. For sorted subsets, each replicate PCR was loaded with roughly 190 ng genomic DNA, equivalent to about 33,000 T cell genomes. The purified libraries were quantified using a Qubit 3.0 fluorometer, sized with a Bioanalyzer 2100, and then quantified again using the KAPA Library Quantification kit. A separate single-read 150-cycle Illumina NextSeq 550 flow cell was used to sequence each immunoSEQ 96-well plate. The paper's data handling went like this. Because the immunoSEQ output held only junctional sequences and lacked quality scores, the filtering could not match the filtering applied to full-length reads. To assign V/J genes and CDR3, sequences were annotated using PyIR, a Python wrapper for IgBLAST v1.9, with IMGT germline references. Reads were removed for weak V/J assignments (E-value above 1e-6), missing CDR3, stop codons, out-of-frame junctions, or ambiguous translated residues. V3J clonotypes were defined as sequences sharing the same inferred V gene, J gene, and CDR3 amino acid sequence. Percentage overlap between repertoires was calculated by dividing the number of shared unique clonotypes by the size of the smaller repertoire. Richness of each repertoire was evaluated using RTK rarefaction, the Chao1 estimator, and Recon v2.1 estimates of unobserved clonotypes. Generation probabilities for all TCRbeta clonotypes obtained by the gDNA method from a handful of donors were computed using OLGA. TCRdb carries this immuneACCESS record with in-frame sequences only. Its versions omit some clonotypes, under half of them owing to an unresolved V gene in the studies checked, with the rest unexplained. V and J calls and clone size are those listed in that table; D and trimming were worked out from the DNA. Across this sample there are 1,400,000 or so clones, with approximately 98.5% seen only once. The ten largest clonotypes hold roughly 0.36% of the sample.

V is clipped by 4 bases and J by 1 base, and the sequence between their germline boundaries is 17 bases long. According to the germline V gene (reference sequence), CDR1 reads SGHNT and CDR2 reads YYREEE. Spanning cysteine to phenylalanine, the CDR3 consists of 16 amino acids. Only CDR3 DNA is held: 48 bases, read in frame from base 1. Study-wide conclusions, independent of this receptor: Larger estimated clonotype richness was generally found for naive subsets than for memory subsets. The small number of donors limited the genetic and exposure-history diversity represented. Only blood was sampled, and tissue TCR repertoires likely differ from those in blood. Compared with non-shared clonotypes, clonotypes shared by all four sorted-subset donors had higher generation probabilities. Even with the large sequencing depth, rarefaction of the sorted-subset datasets indicated that sequencing was incomplete. Pairwise subsampling led to the expectation that sequencing depth would affect the degree of clonotype sharing among donors. Across a handful of donors, about 5% of naive CD4, around 3.5% of naive CD8, 2.3% of memory CD4, and about 0.4% of memory CD8 clonotypes were shared.

Donors were healthy HIV-negative adults with no recently reported acute infections or vaccinations. Every donor was a Caucasian adult living in Nashville, Tennessee, USA. CD4+ T cells were enriched through magnetic negative selection, after which naive cells were positively selected on CD45RA and the remaining negative fraction served as the memory subset. Blood was obtained by leukapheresis, after which PBMCs were separated by Ficoll-Histopaque density gradient centrifugation and cryopreserved in liquid nitrogen vapor phase. Analytical flow cytometry was used to check the purity and quantity of every magnetically sorted T cell population. Genomic DNA was isolated from every sorted fraction and measured by UV absorbance on a Nanodrop 2000c.

The chain uses TRBV5-4 and TRBJ1-1, with the D gene too uncertain to name. The origin of this receptor is a man in his thirties or forties in good health. Sequencing was done on a sample of naive CD4+ T cells sorted from blood. Sample cell subset or site, as interpreted from the label and publication: CD45RA+ positively selected. The encoded CDR3 is CASSPQVTAANTEAFF. The DNA sequence reads TGTGCCAGCAGCCCGCAAGTGACCGCGGCGAACACTGAAGCTTTCTTT.